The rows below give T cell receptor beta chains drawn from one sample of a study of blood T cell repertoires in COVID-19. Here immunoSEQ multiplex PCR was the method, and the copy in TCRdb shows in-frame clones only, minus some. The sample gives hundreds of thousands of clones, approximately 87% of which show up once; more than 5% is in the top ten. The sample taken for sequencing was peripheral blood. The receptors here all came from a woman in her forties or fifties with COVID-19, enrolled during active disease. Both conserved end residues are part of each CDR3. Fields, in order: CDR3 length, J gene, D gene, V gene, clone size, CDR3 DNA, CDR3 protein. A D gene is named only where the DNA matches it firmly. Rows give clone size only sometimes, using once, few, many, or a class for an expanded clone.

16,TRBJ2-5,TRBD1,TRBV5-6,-,TGTGCCAGCAGCTCGAGGGGACAGGGGGGAACGGAGACCCAGTACTTC,CASSSRGQGGTETQYF
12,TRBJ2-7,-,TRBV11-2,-,TGTGCCAGCAGCCCTGGGGGGGCAGAGCAGTACTTC,CASSPGGAEQYF
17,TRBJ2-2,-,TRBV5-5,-,TGTGCCAGCAGCATCATTCTAGCGACCGCGAACACCGGGGAGCTGTTTTTT,CASSIILATANTGELFF
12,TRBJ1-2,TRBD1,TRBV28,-,TGTGCCAGCAGTTCACAGGGGGGAGGCTACACCTTC,CASSSQGGGYTF
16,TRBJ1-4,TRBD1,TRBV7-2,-,TGTGCCAGCAGCTTAGACGCAGGGGGGATTGGAGAAAAACTGTTTTTT,CASSLDAGGIGEKLFF
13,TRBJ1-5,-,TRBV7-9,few,TGTGCCAGCAGCTTAGGCAGGGAACAGCCCCAGCATTTT,CASSLGREQPQHF
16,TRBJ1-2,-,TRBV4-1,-,TGCGCCAGCAGCCAAGATAGTGTCAGGGGATTGGATGGCTACACCTTC,CASSQDSVRGLDGYTF
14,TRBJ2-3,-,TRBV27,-,TGTGCCAGCAGTTTATCGAGCGGCGCTAATACGCAGTATTTT,CASSLSSGANTQYF
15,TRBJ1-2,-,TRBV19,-,TGTGCCAGTAGTATAACGGCAGGGACTGTCTATGGCTACACCTTC,CASSITAGTVYGYTF
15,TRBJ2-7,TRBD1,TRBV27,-,TGTGCCAGCAGTTTATCGGGGGACAGCTACTACGAGCAGTACTTC,CASSLSGDSYYEQYF
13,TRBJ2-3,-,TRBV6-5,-,TGTGCCAGCCGAGTGTTCAGCACAGATACGCAGTATTTT,CASRVFSTDTQYF
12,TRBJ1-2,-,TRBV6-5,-,TGTGCCACCAAGCGGACGTCGTATGGCTACACCTTC,CATKRTSYGYTF
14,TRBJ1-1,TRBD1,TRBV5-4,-,TGTGCCAGCAGTTTTGACAGGGGGCGCACTGAAGCTTTCTTT,CASSFDRGRTEAFF
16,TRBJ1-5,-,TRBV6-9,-,TGTGCCAGCACCCCTCCCCCACCCGCGAGACTGCAGCCCCAGCATTTT,CASTPPPPARLQPQHF
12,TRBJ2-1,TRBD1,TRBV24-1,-,TGTGCCACTAGCGAGGGGGCTAGGAGGCAGTTCTTC,CATSEGARRQFF
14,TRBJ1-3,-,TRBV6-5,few,TGTGCCAGCACCCAGGGTCCCTCTGGAAACACCATATATTTT,CASTQGPSGNTIYF
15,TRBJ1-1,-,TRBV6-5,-,TGTGCCAGCAGTTACCGCATGGGGGGGCCCCCTGAAGCTTTCTTT,CASSYRMGGPPEAFF
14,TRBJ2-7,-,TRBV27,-,TGTGCCAGCAGGGTGACAGGTATCCCATACGAGCAGTACTTC,CASRVTGIPYEQYF
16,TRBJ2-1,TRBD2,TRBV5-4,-,TGTGCCAGCAGCTTGGGAAGCGGGAACGCGGTCAATGAGCAGTTCTTC,CASSLGSGNAVNEQFF
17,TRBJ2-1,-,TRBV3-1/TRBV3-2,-,TGTGCCAGCAGCCGTTACCAGGGTGAAAAGTCCTACAATGAGCAGTTCTTC,CASSRYQGEKSYNEQFF
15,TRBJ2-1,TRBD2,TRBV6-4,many,TGTGCCAGCAGTGATTCTAGCGGATCCTACAATGAGCAGTTCTTC,CASSDSSGSYNEQFF
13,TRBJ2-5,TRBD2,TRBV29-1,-,TGCAGCGTTGCGGGAGGGCGATGGGAGACCCAGTACTTC,CSVAGGRWETQYF
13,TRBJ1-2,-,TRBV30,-,TGTGCCTGGGGTAATACAGGGAAGTATGGCTACACCTTC,CAWGNTGKYGYTF
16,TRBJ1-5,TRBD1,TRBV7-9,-,TGTGCCAGCAGCCCGCCGGGGACAGTTAGCAATCAGCCCCAGCATTTT,CASSPPGTVSNQPQHF
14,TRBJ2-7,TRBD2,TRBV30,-,TGTGCCTGGACTAGCGGGAGCCCTCCTTACGAGCAGTACTTC,CAWTSGSPPYEQYF
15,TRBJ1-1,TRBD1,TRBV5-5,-,TGTGCCAGCAGGCCGGTCAGGGGGCCCAGCGCTGAAGCTTTCTTT,CASRPVRGPSAEAFF
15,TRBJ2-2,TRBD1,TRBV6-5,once,TGTGCCAGCAGTCGACAGGGGAAGAACACCGGGGAGCTGTTTTTT,CASSRQGKNTGELFF
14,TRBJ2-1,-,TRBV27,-,TGTGCCAGCAACGAAATAACAGGTTACAATGAGCAGTTCTTC,CASNEITGYNEQFF
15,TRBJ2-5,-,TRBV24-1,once,TGTGCCACCAGTGATTTGTGGGCGGGATCGGAGACCCAGTACTTC,CATSDLWAGSETQYF